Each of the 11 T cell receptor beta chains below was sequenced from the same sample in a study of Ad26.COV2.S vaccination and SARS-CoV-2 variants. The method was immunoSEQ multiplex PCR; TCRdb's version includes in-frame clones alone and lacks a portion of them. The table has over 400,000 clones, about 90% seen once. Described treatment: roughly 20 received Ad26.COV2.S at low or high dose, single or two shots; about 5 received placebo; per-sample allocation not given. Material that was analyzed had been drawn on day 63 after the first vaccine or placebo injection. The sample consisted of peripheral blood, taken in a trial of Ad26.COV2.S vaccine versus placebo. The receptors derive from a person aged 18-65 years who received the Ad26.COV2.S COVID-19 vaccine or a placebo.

Here the CDR3 DNA reads TGTGCCAGCAGTATAGCCGAGCAGTTCTTC. This sequence encodes CASSIAEQFF. The chain is built from TRBV6-5 and TRBJ2-1; D is ambiguous. Trimming removed 5 bases at V and 10 bases at J, with 6 bases between. The CDR3 is 10 residues long. Germline V gene data show CDR1 as MNHEY and CDR2 as SVGAGI.

The DNA of the CDR3 is TGTGCCAGCAGTTTCCGGGACAGGTACCACGAGCAGTACTTC. Its translation is CASSFRDRYHEQYF. The J gene is TRBJ2-7, the V gene TRBV27, with 8 positions matching TRBD1. CDR3 length: 14 residues. Germline V gene lookup returns CDR1 MNHEY and CDR2 SMNVEV (reference sequence). J was trimmed by 5 bases and V by 3 bases; bases with no gene match: 6.

Here the CDR3 reads CASSYDGPQLSYGYTF. CDR3 coding DNA: TGTGCCAGCAGTTACGACGGGCCTCAATTGAGCTATGGCTACACCTTC. The chain couples TRBV6-5 to TRBJ1-2, with D uncertain. Germline V lookup: CDR1 MNHEY, CDR2 SVGAGI. Trimming pared 2 bases from V and 4 bases from J, leaving 17 bases between. This CDR3 region has 16 residues.

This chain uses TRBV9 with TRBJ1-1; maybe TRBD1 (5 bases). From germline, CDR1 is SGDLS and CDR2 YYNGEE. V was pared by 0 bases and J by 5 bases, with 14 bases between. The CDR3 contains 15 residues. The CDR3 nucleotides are TGTGCCAGCAGCGTAGTCGGAGGCAGGGCAACTGAAGCTTTCTTT. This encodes CASSVVGGRATEAFF.

CDR3 sequence: CASSEALATYNEQFF. CDR3 bases: TGCGCCAGCAGTGAGGCTCTAGCAACCTACAATGAGCAGTTCTTC. The V and J genes are TRBV10-2 and TRBJ2-1; tentative D call: TRBD2 (5 bases). Trimming took off 2 bases at V and 2 bases at J, with 10 bases between the two ends. Germline V lookup: CDR1 WSHSY, CDR2 SAAADI. This CDR3 region has 15 residues.

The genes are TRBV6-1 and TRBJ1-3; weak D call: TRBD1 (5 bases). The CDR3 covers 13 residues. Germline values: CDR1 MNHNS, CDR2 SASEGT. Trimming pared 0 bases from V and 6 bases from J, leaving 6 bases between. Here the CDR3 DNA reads TGTGCCAGCAGTGAAGCAGGGGCAAACACCATATATTTT. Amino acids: CASSEAGANTIYF.

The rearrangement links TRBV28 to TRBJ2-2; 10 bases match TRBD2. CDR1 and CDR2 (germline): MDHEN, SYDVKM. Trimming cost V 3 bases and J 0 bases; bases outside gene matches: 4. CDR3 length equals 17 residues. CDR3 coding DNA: TGTGCCAGCAGTTTGGCCGGACTAGCGGCGAACACCGGGGAGCTGTTTTTT. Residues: CASSLAGLAANTGELFF. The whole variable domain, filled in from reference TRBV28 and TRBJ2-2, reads DVKVTQSSRYLVKRTGEKVFLECVQDMDHENMFWYRQDPGLGLRLIYFSYDVKMKEKGDIPEGYSVSREKKERFSLILESASTNQTSMYLCASSLAGLAANTGELFFGEGSRLTVL.

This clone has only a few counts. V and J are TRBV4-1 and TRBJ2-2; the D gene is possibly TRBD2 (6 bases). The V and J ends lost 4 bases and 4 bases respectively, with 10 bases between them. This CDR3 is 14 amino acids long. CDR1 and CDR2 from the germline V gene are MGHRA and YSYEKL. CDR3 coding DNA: TGCGCCAGCAGCCTGGGGAGGAGCACCGGGGAGCTGTTTTTT. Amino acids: CASSLGRSTGELFF.

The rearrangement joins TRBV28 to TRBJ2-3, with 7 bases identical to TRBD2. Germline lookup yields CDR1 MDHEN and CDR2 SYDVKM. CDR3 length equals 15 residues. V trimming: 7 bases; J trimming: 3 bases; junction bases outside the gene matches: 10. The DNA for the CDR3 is TGTGCCAGCACCCCGATTTGGGGGGGAACAGATACGCAGTATTTT. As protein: CASTPIWGGTDTQYF.

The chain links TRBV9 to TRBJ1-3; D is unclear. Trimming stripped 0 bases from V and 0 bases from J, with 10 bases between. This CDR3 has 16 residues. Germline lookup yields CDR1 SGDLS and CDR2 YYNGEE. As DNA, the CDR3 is TGTGCCAGCAGCGTAGCTTCAGGACCCTCTGGAAACACCATATATTTT. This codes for CASSVASGPSGNTIYF. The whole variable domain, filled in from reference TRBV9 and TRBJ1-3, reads DSGVTQTPKHLITATGQRVTLRCSPRSGDLSVYWYQQSLDQGLQFLIQYYNGEERAKGNILERFSAQQFPDLHSELNLSSLELGDSALYFCASSVASGPSGNTIYFGEGSWLTVV.

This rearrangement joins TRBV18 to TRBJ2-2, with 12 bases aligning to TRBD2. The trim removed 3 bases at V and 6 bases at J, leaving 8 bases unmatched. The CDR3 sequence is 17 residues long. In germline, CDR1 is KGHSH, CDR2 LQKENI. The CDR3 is CASSPTGTSGYPGELFF. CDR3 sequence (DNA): TGTGCCAGCTCACCGACCGGGACTAGCGGGTATCCCGGGGAGCTGTTTTTT.